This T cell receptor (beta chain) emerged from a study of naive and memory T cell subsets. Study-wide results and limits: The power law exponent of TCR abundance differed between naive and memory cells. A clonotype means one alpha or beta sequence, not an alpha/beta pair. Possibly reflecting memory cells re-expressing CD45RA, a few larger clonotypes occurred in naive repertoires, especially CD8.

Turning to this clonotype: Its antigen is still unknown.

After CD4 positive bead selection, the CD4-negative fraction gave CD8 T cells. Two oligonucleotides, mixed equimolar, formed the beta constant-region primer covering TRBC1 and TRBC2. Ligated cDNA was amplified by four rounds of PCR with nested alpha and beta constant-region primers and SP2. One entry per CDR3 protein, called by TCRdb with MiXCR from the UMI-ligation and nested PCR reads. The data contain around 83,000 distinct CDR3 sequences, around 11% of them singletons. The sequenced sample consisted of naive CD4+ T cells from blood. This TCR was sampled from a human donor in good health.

In DNA, the CDR3 is TGTGCCAGCAGCGCCAGACAGACCTCTGGGGCCAACGTCCTGACTTTC. Protein sequence: CASSARQTSGANVLTF. The chain employs TRBV27 and TRBJ2-6; D perhaps matches TRBD1 (5 bases). CDR3 length equals 16 residues. The germline V gene has CDR1 MNHEY and CDR2 SMNVEV (reference sequence). The ends were cut back, 6 bases at V and 0 bases at J, with 12 bases in the middle.